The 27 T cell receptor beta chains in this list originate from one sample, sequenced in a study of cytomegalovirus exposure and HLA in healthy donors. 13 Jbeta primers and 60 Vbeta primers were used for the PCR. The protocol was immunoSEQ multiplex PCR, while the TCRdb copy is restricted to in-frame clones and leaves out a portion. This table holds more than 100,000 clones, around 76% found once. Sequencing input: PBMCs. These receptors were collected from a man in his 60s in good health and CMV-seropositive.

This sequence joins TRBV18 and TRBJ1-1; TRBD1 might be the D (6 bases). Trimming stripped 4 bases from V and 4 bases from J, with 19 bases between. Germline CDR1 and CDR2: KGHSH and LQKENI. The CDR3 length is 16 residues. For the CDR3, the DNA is TGTGCCAGCTCACAGAGGATTGACAGGTCGAGCACTGAAGCTTTCTTT. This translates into CASSQRIDRSSTEAFF.

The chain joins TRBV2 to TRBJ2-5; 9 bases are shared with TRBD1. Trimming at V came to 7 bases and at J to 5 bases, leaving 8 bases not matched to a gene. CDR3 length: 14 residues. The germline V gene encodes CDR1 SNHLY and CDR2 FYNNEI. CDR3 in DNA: TGTGCCAGCATATACGGGACAGGGAGGGAGACCCAGTACTTC. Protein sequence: CASIYGTGRETQYF. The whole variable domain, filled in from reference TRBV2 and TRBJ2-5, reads EPEVTQTPSHQVTQMGQEVILRCVPISNHLYFYWYRQILGQKVEFLVSFYNNEISEKSEIFDDQFSVERPDGSNFTLKIRSTKLEDSAMYFCASIYGTGRETQYFGPGTRLLVL.

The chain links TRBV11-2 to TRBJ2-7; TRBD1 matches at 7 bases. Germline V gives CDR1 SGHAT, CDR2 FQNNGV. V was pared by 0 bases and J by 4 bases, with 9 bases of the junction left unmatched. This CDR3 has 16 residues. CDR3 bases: TGTGCCAGCAGCTTAGATTTAGGGGGCTTAGGGTACGAGCAGTACTTC. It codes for CASSLDLGGLGYEQYF.

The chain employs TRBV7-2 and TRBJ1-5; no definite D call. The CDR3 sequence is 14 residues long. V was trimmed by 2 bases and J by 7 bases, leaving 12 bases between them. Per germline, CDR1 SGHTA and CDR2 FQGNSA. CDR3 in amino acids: CASSLRGLEQPQHF. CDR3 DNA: TGTGCCAGCAGCTTACGGGGTCTTGAACAGCCCCAGCATTTT.

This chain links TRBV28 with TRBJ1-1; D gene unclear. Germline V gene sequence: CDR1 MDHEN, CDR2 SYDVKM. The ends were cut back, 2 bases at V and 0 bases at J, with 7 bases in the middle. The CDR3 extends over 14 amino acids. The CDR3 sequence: CASSLRSMNTEAFF. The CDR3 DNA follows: TGTGCCAGCAGTTTACGGTCGATGAACACTGAAGCTTTCTTT.

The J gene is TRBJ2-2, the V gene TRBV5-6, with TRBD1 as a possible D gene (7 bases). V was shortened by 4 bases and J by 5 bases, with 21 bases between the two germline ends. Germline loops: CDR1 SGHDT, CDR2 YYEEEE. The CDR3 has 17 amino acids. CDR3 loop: CASSTPGDSRNTGELFF. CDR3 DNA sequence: TGTGCCAGCAGCACCCCGGGGGACAGTAGGAATACCGGGGAGCTGTTTTTT. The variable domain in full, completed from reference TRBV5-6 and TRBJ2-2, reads DAGVTQSPTHLIKTRGQQVTLRCSPKSGHDTVSWYQQALGQGPQFIFQYYEEEERQRGNFPDRFSGHQFPNYSSELNVNALLLGDSALYLCASSTPGDSRNTGELFFGEGSRLTVL.

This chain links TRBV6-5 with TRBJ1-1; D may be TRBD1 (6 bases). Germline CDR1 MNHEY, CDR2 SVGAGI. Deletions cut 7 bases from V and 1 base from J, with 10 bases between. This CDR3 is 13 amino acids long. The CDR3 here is CASKRTENTEAFF. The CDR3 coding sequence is TGTGCCAGCAAAAGGACAGAGAACACTGAAGCTTTCTTT.

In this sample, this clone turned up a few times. The CDR3 sequence: CASSLPGSYEQYF. The DNA of the CDR3 is TGTGCCAGCAGCTTACCAGGGTCCTACGAGCAGTACTTC. The chain employs TRBV7-9 and TRBJ2-5; TRBD1 is a possible D gene (5 bases). The J call may be faulty, since TRBJ2-7 better matches the DNA end. The germline V gene encodes CDR1 SEHNR and CDR2 FQNEAQ (reference sequence). This CDR3 contains 13 residues.

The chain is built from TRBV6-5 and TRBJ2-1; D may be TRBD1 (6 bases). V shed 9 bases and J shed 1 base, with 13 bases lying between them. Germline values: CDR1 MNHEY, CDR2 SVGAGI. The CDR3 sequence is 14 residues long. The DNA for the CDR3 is TGTGCCAGTGGCAGGGGCACGTCCTACAATGAGCAGTTCTTC. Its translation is CASGRGTSYNEQFF.

CDR3 in amino acids: CASRELTGGIGYTF. CDR3 coding DNA: TGTGCCAGCAGAGAACTCACAGGGGGAATTGGCTACACCTTC. The chain has TRBV6-6 and TRBJ1-2; 8 positions agree with TRBD1. Looked up from germline, CDR1 is MNHNY and CDR2 is SVGAGI (reference sequence). V was pared by 6 bases and J by 7 bases, with 10 bases of the junction left unmatched. The CDR3 consists of 14 residues.

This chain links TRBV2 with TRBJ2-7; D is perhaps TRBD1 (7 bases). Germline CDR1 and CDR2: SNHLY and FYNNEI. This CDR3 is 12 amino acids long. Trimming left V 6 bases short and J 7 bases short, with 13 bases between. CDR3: CASSNRGLEQYF. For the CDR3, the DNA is TGTGCCAGCAGCAACAGGGGACTGGAGCAGTACTTC.

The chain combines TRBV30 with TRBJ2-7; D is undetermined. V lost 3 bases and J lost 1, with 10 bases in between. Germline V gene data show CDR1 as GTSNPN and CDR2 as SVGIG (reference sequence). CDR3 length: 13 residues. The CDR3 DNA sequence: TGTGCCTGGAGGGTCGGTCCGTCCTACGAGCAGTACTTC. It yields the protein CAWRVGPSYEQYF.

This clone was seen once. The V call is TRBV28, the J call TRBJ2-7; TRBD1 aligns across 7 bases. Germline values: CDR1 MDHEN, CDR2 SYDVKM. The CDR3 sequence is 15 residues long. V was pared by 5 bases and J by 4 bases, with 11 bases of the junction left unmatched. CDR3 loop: CASSQQGGLGYEQYF. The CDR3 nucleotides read TGTGCCAGCAGTCAACAAGGGGGCTTAGGGTACGAGCAGTACTTC.

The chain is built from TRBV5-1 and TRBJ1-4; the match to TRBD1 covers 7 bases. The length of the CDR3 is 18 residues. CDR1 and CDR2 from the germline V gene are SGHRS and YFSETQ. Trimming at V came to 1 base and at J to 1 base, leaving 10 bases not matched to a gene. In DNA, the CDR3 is TGCGCCAGCAGCTTGATGTCAGGGGGGTCCTTAACTAATGAAAAACTGTTTTTT. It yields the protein CASSLMSGGSLTNEKLFF.

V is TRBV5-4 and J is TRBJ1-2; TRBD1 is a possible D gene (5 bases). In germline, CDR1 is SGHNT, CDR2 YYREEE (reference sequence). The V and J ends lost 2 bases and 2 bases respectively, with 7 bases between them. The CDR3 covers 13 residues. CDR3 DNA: TGTGCCAGCAGCTTAGGGGAAAACTATGGCTACACCTTC. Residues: CASSLGENYGYTF.

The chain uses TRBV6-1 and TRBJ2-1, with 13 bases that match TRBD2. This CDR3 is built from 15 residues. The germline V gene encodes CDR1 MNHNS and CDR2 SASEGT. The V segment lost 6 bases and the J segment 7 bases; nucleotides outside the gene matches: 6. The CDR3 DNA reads TGTGCCAGCAGGAATGGACTAGCGGGAGTGAATGAGCAGTTCTTC. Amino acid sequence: CASRNGLAGVNEQFF.

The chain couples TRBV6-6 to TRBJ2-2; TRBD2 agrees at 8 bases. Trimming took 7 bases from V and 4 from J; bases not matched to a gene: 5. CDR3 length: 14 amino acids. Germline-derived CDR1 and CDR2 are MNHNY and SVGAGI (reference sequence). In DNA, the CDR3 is TGTGCCAGCACCCGTAGCGGGGCCACCGGGGAGCTGTTTTTT. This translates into CASTRSGATGELFF.

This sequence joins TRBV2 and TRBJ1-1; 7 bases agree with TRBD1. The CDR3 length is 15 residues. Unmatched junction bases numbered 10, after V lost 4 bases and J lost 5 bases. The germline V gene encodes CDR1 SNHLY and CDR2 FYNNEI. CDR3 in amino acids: CASSALQTGYTEAFF. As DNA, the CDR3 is TGTGCCAGCAGTGCCCTACAGACAGGGTATACTGAAGCTTTCTTT.

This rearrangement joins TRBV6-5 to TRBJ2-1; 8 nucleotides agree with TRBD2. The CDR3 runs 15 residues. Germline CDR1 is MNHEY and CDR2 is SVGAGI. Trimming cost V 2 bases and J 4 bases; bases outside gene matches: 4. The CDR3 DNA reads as TGTGCCAGCAGTTACGACGGGGGGGCGTACAATGAGCAGTTCTTC. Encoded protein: CASSYDGGAYNEQFF.

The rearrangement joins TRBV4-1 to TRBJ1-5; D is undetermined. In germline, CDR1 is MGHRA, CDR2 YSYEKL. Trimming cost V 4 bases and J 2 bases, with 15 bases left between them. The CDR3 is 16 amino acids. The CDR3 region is CASSPGGHGGNQPQHF. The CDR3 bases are TGCGCCAGCAGCCCCGGAGGTCACGGAGGCAATCAGCCCCAGCATTTT.

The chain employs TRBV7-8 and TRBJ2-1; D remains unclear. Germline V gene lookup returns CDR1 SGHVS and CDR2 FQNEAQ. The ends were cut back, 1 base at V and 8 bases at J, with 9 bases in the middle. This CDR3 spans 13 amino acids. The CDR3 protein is CASSLGLGDEQFF. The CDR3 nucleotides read TGTGCCAGCAGCTTAGGGCTGGGCGATGAGCAGTTCTTC.

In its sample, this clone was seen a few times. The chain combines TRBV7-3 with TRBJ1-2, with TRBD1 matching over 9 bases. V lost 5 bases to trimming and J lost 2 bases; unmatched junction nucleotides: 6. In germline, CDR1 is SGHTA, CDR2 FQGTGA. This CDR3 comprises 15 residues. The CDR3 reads CASSLGTGLNYGYTF. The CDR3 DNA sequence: TGTGCCAGCAGCCTTGGGACAGGGTTAAACTATGGCTACACCTTC.

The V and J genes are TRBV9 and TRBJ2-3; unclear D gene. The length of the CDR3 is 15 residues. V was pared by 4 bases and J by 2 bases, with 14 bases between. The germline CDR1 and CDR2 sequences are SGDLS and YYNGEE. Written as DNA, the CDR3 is TGTGCCAGCAGCCTATGGTACCTCCTCACAGATACGCAGTATTTT. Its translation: CASSLWYLLTDTQYF.

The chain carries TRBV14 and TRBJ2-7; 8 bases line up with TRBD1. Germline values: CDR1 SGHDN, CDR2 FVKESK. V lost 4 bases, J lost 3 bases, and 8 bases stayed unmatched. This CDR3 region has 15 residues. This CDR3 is CASSRLGQGFYEQYF. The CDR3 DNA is TGTGCCAGCAGCCGTCTAGGACAGGGATTCTACGAGCAGTACTTC. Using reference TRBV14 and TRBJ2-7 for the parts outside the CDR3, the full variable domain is EAGVTQFPSHSVIEKGQTVTLRCDPISGHDNLYWYRRVMGKEIKFLLHFVKESKQDESGMPNNRFLAERTGGTYSTLKVQPAELEDSGVYFCASSRLGQGFYEQYFGPGTRLTVT.

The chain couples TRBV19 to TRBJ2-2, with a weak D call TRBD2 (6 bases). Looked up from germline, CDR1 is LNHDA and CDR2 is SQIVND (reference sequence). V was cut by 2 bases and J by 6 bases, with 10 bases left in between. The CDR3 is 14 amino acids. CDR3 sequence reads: CASSIRGISGELFF. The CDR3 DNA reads TGTGCCAGTAGTATACGGGGGATATCCGGGGAGCTGTTTTTT.

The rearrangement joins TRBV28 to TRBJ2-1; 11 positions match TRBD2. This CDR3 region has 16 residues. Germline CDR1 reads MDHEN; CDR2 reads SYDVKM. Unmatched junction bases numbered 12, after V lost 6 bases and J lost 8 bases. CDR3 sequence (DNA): TGTGCCAGCAGACGGGGCTCTAGCGGGAGGATCGATGAGCAGTTCTTC. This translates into CASRRGSSGRIDEQFF.

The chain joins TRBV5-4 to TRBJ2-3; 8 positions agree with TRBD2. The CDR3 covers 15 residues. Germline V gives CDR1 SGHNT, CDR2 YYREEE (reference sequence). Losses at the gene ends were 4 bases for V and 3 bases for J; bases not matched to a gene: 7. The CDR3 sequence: CASSPGSGRTDTQYF. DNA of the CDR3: TGTGCCAGCAGCCCGGGCAGCGGGAGAACAGATACGCAGTATTTT.